One and the same sample provided the 20 T cell receptor beta chains below, sequenced in a study of shared clonotypes between healthy human individuals. Assay used: immunoSEQ multiplex PCR; TCRdb lists only in-frame clones, some missing. The sample includes roughly 490,000 clones, 70% to 80% of them seen just once. Sequencing was carried out using PBMCs. The receptors were sampled from a woman aged 40 to 50 in good health. Some clones in this sample may be carry-over from other donors' samples.

The V call is TRBV28, the J call TRBJ2-4; a weak D match, TRBD1 (5 bases). The CDR3 extends over 13 amino acids. In germline, CDR1 is MDHEN, CDR2 SYDVKM. Trimming cost V 2 bases and J 8 bases, with 10 bases left between them. The DNA of the CDR3 is TGTGCCAGCAGTTTAGTACAGACAGACATTCAGTACTTC. Its translation: CASSLVQTDIQYF.

The genes are TRBV5-1 and TRBJ2-5, with 9 bases aligning to TRBD1. With 5 bases clipped from V and 5 bases from J, the junction kept 10 bases outside the gene matches. Germline V gives CDR1 SGHRS, CDR2 YFSETQ. This CDR3 comprises 15 residues. CDR3 region: CASSLEGQGWETQYF. The CDR3 DNA sequence: TGCGCCAGCAGTCTGGAGGGACAGGGCTGGGAGACCCAGTACTTC.

The chain joins TRBV5-1 to TRBJ2-2, with no clear D. Trimming left V 0 bases short and J 5 bases short, with 5 bases between. The germline V gene encodes CDR1 SGHRS and CDR2 YFSETQ. The CDR3 extends over 13 amino acids. The CDR3 loop reads CASSLVETGELFF. In DNA form, the CDR3 reads TGCGCCAGCAGCTTGGTGGAGACCGGGGAGCTGTTTTTT.

The chain recombines TRBV13 with TRBJ2-5, with D unclear. Germline V lookup: CDR1 PRHDT, CDR2 FYEKMQ (reference sequence). The CDR3 has 12 amino acids. The germline V and J ends were trimmed by 4 bases and 7 bases, with 10 bases remaining between them. The CDR3 is CASSSRLGTQYF. For the CDR3, the DNA is TGTGCCAGCAGCTCTCGACTGGGGACCCAGTACTTC.

The V call is TRBV30, the J call TRBJ2-1; the match to TRBD2 covers 11 bases. Germline trimming cut 2 bases from V and 4 bases from J; bases unmatched to any gene: 16. Germline CDR1 reads GTSNPN; CDR2 reads SVGIG (reference sequence). This CDR3 has 19 amino acids. Here the CDR3 DNA reads TGTGCCTGGAGTCCGGGACTAGCGGAATGGACCACTATTTACAATGAGCAGTTCTTC. It yields the protein CAWSPGLAEWTTIYNEQFF.

On this clone itself: A much bigger clone sits one base away, suggesting this may be a read error. The chain links TRBV25-1 to TRBJ2-7; TRBD1 matches 7 bases. The CDR3 is 12 amino acids. From germline, CDR1 is MGHDK and CDR2 SYGVNS. The junction had 6 bases not matched to a gene; V was cut back by 10 bases and J by 3 bases. The CDR3 loop is CANMGQNYEQYF. CDR3 bases: TGTGCCAACATGGGACAGAACTACGAGCAGTACTTC.

The chain is built from TRBV9 and TRBJ1-1; D possibly corresponds to TRBD1 (5 bases). Deletions cut 4 bases from V and 0 bases from J, with 16 bases between. CDR1 and CDR2 from the germline V gene are SGDLS and YYNGEE. CDR3 length: 16 amino acids. The CDR3 DNA is TGTGCCAGCAGCCCCCGGGGGATCAACATGAACACTGAAGCTTTCTTT. Protein product: CASSPRGINMNTEAFF. The whole variable domain, filled in from reference TRBV9 and TRBJ1-1, reads DSGVTQTPKHLITATGQRVTLRCSPRSGDLSVYWYQQSLDQGLQFLIQYYNGEERAKGNILERFSAQQFPDLHSELNLSSLELGDSALYFCASSPRGINMNTEAFFGQGTRLTVV.

V gene TRBV6-6 combines with J gene TRBJ2-7; 8 nucleotides align to TRBD2. CDR1 and CDR2 (germline): MNHNY, SVGAGI (reference sequence). This CDR3 region has 15 residues. Trimming at V came to 4 bases and at J to 3 bases, leaving 8 bases not matched to a gene. Here the CDR3 DNA reads TGTGCCAGCAGTTTACGGGAGGGGATCAGCTACGAGCAGTACTTC. Its translation is CASSLREGISYEQYF.

V is TRBV5-1 and J is TRBJ2-3; a possible D gene is TRBD1 (5 bases). In germline, CDR1 is SGHRS, CDR2 YFSETQ. The CDR3 sequence is 15 residues long. V dropped 0 bases and J dropped 5 bases, with 13 bases sitting between them. DNA for the CDR3: TGCGCCAGCAGCTTGGCCCCCAGGGCCGGAGATACGCAGTATTTT. This translates into CASSLAPRAGDTQYF.

The CDR3 reads CASSLGGIPYEQYF. CDR3 in DNA: TGTGCCAGCAGCTTGGGAGGGATCCCCTACGAGCAGTACTTC. This chain links TRBV7-9 with TRBJ2-5; 7 bases match TRBD2. The better agreement between TRBJ2-7 and the DNA end casts doubt on the J call. The V gene's germline CDR1 is SEHNR and CDR2 FQNEAQ (reference sequence). The CDR3 extends over 14 amino acids.

The chain couples TRBV11-2 to TRBJ1-5, with D possibly TRBD1 on 5 matching bases. V was cut by 5 bases and J by 4 bases, with 15 bases left in between. There are 15 residues in the CDR3. CDR1 and CDR2 (germline): SGHAT, FQNNGV. CDR3 DNA sequence: TGTGCCAGCAGCGCCGGGTTGGGGGAGAATCAGCCCCAGCATTTT. Translating gives CASSAGLGENQPQHF.

The CDR3 is CASSLGRTSGSEQYF. The CDR3 DNA reads as TGTGCCAGCAGCTTGGGTCGGACTAGCGGGAGTGAGCAGTACTTC. The V call is TRBV5-4, the J call TRBJ2-7, with TRBD2 matching over 13 bases. The CDR3 totals 15 residues. J lost 7 bases, V lost 0 bases, and 4 bases had no gene match. Per germline, CDR1 SGHNT and CDR2 YYREEE (reference sequence).

The gene calls are TRBV6-1 and TRBJ2-3; the D gene could be TRBD1 or TRBD2 (5 bases each). Trimming shortened V by 6 bases and J by 1 base, and 8 bases separated the two germline ends. The CDR3 consists of 13 residues. Germline V gene lookup returns CDR1 MNHNS and CDR2 SASEGT. CDR3 DNA sequence: TGTGCCAGCAGCTTGGGGGGCACAGATACGCAGTATTTT. Protein: CASSLGGTDTQYF.

Only one count was recorded for this clone. The gene calls are TRBV9 and TRBJ2-7; 11 nucleotides line up with TRBD2. Germline CDR1 is SGDLS and CDR2 is YYNGEE. The CDR3 extends over 16 amino acids. V lost 0 bases and J lost 2; bases outside the gene matches: 4. The CDR3 loop reads CASSVGLAGGAYEQYF. In nucleotides, the CDR3 is TGTGCCAGCAGCGTAGGGCTAGCGGGAGGTGCCTACGAGCAGTACTTC.

This chain joins TRBV23-1 and TRBJ1-2; D is uncertain. TRBV23-1 is classed as an ORF, of uncertain function. The CDR3 covers 14 residues. The V end was cut by 6 bases, the J end by 7 bases, with 18 bases between. CDR3 nucleotide sequence: TGCGCCAGCAGACCCACGAGTCCACAATGTGGCTACACCTTC. It translates to CASRPTSPQCGYTF.

The CDR3 nucleotides are TGTGCCAGCAGTCCCGGGACAGTGAACACCGGGGAGCTGTTTTTT. As protein: CASSPGTVNTGELFF. This rearrangement joins TRBV28 to TRBJ2-2; 7 nucleotides agree with TRBD1. V dropped 5 bases and J dropped 1; count of bases not matched to a gene: 4. Germline CDR1 is MDHEN and CDR2 is SYDVKM. The CDR3 runs 15 residues.

The V call is TRBV7-3, the J call TRBJ2-7, with 7 bases aligning to TRBD2. The CDR3 sequence is 14 residues long. J was trimmed by 7 bases and V by 0 bases; bases with no gene match: 6. Germline V CDR1 and CDR2: SGHTA, FQGTGA. The CDR3 region has the DNA TGTGCCAGCAGCTTAACGGCGGGAGCGGGGGAGCAGTACTTC. Its translation is CASSLTAGAGEQYF.

CDR3 protein: CASSPVRLAGGSDNEQFF. In nucleotides, the CDR3 is TGCGCCAGCAGCCCCGTACGCCTAGCGGGAGGGTCAGACAATGAGCAGTTCTTC. V usage is TRBV4-1 and J usage is TRBJ2-1; 12 positions match TRBD2. CDR3 length: 18 amino acids. V trimming: 4 bases; J trimming: 5 bases; junction bases outside the gene matches: 12. Germline V gene lookup returns CDR1 MGHRA and CDR2 YSYEKL.

Only one count was recorded for this clone. The genes are TRBV10-2 and TRBJ1-4; possible D gene TRBD1, 6 bases. V lost 0 bases, J lost 8 bases, and 13 bases lay in between. The CDR3 consists of 15 residues. Germline CDR1 WSHSY, CDR2 SAAADI. In DNA form, the CDR3 reads TGCGCCAGCAGTGAGTCAACAGGGAGGGGAGAAAAACTGTTTTTT. This encodes CASSESTGRGEKLFF.

This chain joins TRBV7-3 and TRBJ2-2; 14 nucleotides line up with TRBD2. From germline, CDR1 is SGHTA and CDR2 FQGTGA. The CDR3 runs 15 residues. Germline trimming cut 3 bases from V and 7 bases from J; bases unmatched to any gene: 1. CDR3 protein: CASSFGTSGSGELFF. DNA for the CDR3: TGTGCCAGCAGCTTCGGGACTAGCGGGAGCGGGGAGCTGTTTTTT.